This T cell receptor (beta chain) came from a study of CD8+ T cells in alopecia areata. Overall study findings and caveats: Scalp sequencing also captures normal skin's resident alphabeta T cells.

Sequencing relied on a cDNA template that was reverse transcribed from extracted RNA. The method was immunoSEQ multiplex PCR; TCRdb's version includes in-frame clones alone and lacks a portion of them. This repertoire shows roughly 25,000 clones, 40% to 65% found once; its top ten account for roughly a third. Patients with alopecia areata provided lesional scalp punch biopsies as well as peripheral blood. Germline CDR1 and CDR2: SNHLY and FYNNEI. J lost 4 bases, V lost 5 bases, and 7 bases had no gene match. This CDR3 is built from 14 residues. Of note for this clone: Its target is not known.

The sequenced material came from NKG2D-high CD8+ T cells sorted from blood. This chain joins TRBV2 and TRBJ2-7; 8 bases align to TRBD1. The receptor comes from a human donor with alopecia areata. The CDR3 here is CASSPGGGRYEQYF. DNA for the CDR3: TGTGCCAGCAGTCCAGGGGGCGGTCGGTACGAGCAGTACTTC.